These 23 T cell receptor beta chains share one sample of origin, sequenced in a study of T cells in Graves' hyperthyroidism and ophthalmopathy (dated by TCRdb to about 2019). Preparation of the library involved multiplex PCR. The sample was run on an Illumina HiSeq 2000. TCR beta CDR3 regions were amplified from RNA transcripts. The TCR CDR3 was subjected to a first round of RT-PCR using the HTBI primer set and the Qiagen OneStep RT-PCR kit. TCRdb trimmed the raw reads at Q25, called clones with MiXCR and kept productive beta chains. Every entry covers one CDR3 protein and lists the most common genes and DNA from its rows. For this sample the table gives approximately 330,000 distinct CDR3 sequences, of which roughly a fifth were detected only once. Around half of the sample rests with the top ten. Sequencing input: blood. The receptors were sampled from a woman in her fifties or sixties with Graves' hyperthyroidism.

This clonotype showed up many times. The V and J genes are TRBV29-1 and TRBJ2-5, with D maybe TRBD1 (6 bases). The germline V and J ends were trimmed by 6 bases and 5 bases, with 13 bases remaining between them. Per the germline V gene, CDR1 is SQVTM and CDR2 is ANQGSEA. The CDR3 runs 12 residues. The CDR3 spells CSVEDSPETQYF. CDR3 coding DNA: TGCAGCGTAGAGGACAGTCCTGAGACCCAGTACTTC. Supplemented by reference TRBV29-1 and TRBJ2-5, the full variable domain reads SAVISQKPSRDICQRGTSLTIQCQVDSQVTMMFWYRQQPGQSLTLIATANQGSEATYESGFVIDKFPISRPNLTFSTLTVSNMSPEDSSIYLCSVEDSPETQYFGPGTRLLVL.

The rearrangement joins TRBV7-9 to TRBJ1-5; D unresolved. The V and J ends lost 2 bases and 4 bases respectively, with 9 bases between them. Germline loops: CDR1 SEHNR, CDR2 FQNEAQ (reference sequence). CDR3 length: 14 amino acids. CDR3 sequence (DNA): TGTGCCAGCAGCTTAACGGAAAGAAATCAGCCCCAGCATTTT. Translation gives CASSLTERNQPQHF. Full variable domain (missing parts from reference TRBV7-9 and TRBJ1-5): DTGVSQNPRHKITKRGQNVTFRCDPISEHNRLYWYRQTLGQGPEFLTYFQNEAQLEKSRLLSDRFSAERPKGSFSTLEIQRTEQGDSAMYLCASSLTERNQPQHFGDGTRLSIL.

This clonotype was observed at least ten times. This chain connects TRBV2 to TRBJ2-1, with TRBD2 identical over 8 bases. Germline V gene data show CDR1 as SNHLY and CDR2 as FYNNEI. The CDR3 is made up of 13 amino acids. With 7 bases clipped from V and 7 bases from J, the junction kept 6 bases outside the gene matches. For the CDR3, the DNA is TGTGCCAGCAACTCGGGAGGGGGAAATGAGCAGTTCTTC. It specifies CASNSGGGNEQFF.

A few counts support this clonotype. The chain is built from TRBV12-3 or TRBV12-4 and TRBJ1-1; D is undetermined. The CDR3 runs 13 residues. V lost 3 bases and J lost 2, with 7 bases in between. The CDR3 spells CASSFEGNTEAFF. CDR3 DNA sequence: TGTGCCAGCAGTTTTGAGGGAAACACTGAAGCTTTCTTT.

The V call is TRBV12-3 or TRBV12-4, the J call TRBJ2-1; 8 positions match TRBD2. With V trimmed by 8 bases and J by 6 bases, 18 bases remained unmatched. This CDR3 has 17 residues. In DNA, the CDR3 is TGTGCCAGCTCACCACAGGAGGGTAGGACTAGCTTCAATGAGCAGTTCTTC. Translating gives CASSPQEGRTSFNEQFF.

In this sample, this clonotype turned up many times. The rearrangement links TRBV6-1 to TRBJ2-5; a possible D gene is TRBD1 (5 bases). Deletions cut 3 bases from V and 5 bases from J, with 13 bases between. Germline values: CDR1 MNHNS, CDR2 SASEGT. The CDR3 totals 14 residues. The CDR3 coding sequence is TGTGCCAGCAGTGAGCGACAGCCGGCCGAGACCCAGTACTTC. Translation: CASSERQPAETQYF.

V gene TRBV7-9 combines with J gene TRBJ2-3; TRBD2 aligns across 7 bases. CDR1 is SEHNR, CDR2 FQNEAQ, per germline (reference sequence). There are 15 residues in the CDR3. V gave up 5 bases and J gave up 4 bases; unmatched junction bases: 9. CDR3 sequence reads: CASSQSTSFADTQYF. The CDR3 coding sequence is TGTGCCAGCAGCCAGTCGACTAGCTTTGCAGATACGCAGTATTTT.

This clonotype showed up many times. The chain links TRBV7-8 to TRBJ1-1; the match to TRBD1 covers 10 bases. This CDR3 is built from 15 residues. V gave up 5 bases and J gave up 2 bases; unmatched junction bases: 5. Germline loops: CDR1 SGHVS, CDR2 FQNEAQ. In nucleotides, the CDR3 is TGTGCCAGCAGCCCGAGACAGGGGGCTAACACTGAAGCTTTCTTT. It encodes CASSPRQGANTEAFF.

J is TRBJ1-4 and V is TRBV18; D not certain. Germline V CDR1 and CDR2: KGHSH, LQKENI. The CDR3 covers 16 residues. The ends were cut back, 6 bases at V and 3 bases at J, with 17 bases in the middle. The CDR3 reads CASSPKYTDPNEKLFF. The CDR3 nucleotides are TGTGCCAGCTCCCCGAAGTATACCGATCCTAATGAAAAACTGTTTTTT.

This clonotype appeared a few times. A read error is possible here, since a much larger clone lies one base away. The gene calls are TRBV7-9 and TRBJ2-5, with TRBD2 matching over 10 bases. Trimming cost V 1 base and J 2 bases; bases outside gene matches: 7. CDR3 size: 17 residues. Germline assignment: CDR1 SEHNR and CDR2 FQNEAQ (reference sequence). CDR3 in DNA: TGTGCCAGCAGCTTAGATGCAGCGGGAGGGCCGCAAGAGACCCAGTACTTC. Translated: CASSLDAAGGPQETQYF.

This clonotype was seen ten or more times. The V call is TRBV7-9, the J call TRBJ2-1, with 8 nucleotides matching TRBD2. This CDR3 is built from 20 residues. The V gene end was trimmed by 4 bases and the J gene end by 0 bases; junction bases not matched to a gene: 17. Germline V gene lookup returns CDR1 SEHNR and CDR2 FQNEAQ (reference sequence). The CDR3 is CASSYPNRASGLSSYNEQFF. The CDR3 coding sequence is TGTGCCAGCAGCTACCCCAACCGGGCTAGCGGGTTGAGCTCCTACAATGAGCAGTTCTTC.

This sequence joins TRBV5-1 and TRBJ2-3, with D possibly being TRBD1 or TRBD2 (6 bases each). Per germline, CDR1 SGHRS and CDR2 YFSETQ. This CDR3 is built from 15 residues. The ends were cut back, 4 bases at V and 5 bases at J, with 17 bases in the middle. Written as DNA, the CDR3 is TGCGCCAGCAGCCCGAGAGGGGGGAACGTAGATACGCAGTATTTT. Protein product: CASSPRGGNVDTQYF.

The V call is TRBV13, the J call TRBJ2-3; possibly TRBD2 for D (6 bases). V lost 4 bases and J 4 bases, leaving 15 bases between the germline ends. Germline assignment: CDR1 PRHDT and CDR2 FYEKMQ (reference sequence). The CDR3 totals 15 residues. CDR3 DNA sequence: TGTGCCAGCAGCTCCGGGACTCACATCCCAGATACGCAGTATTTT. It encodes CASSSGTHIPDTQYF.

This clonotype was seen many times. V usage is TRBV20-1 and J usage is TRBJ2-2; D is ambiguous. Germline V gene sequence: CDR1 DFQATT, CDR2 SNEGSKA (reference sequence). The CDR3 has 12 amino acids. The ends were cut back, 5 bases at V and 3 bases at J, with 7 bases in the middle. CDR3 residues: CSAFRDTGELFF. DNA of the CDR3: TGCAGTGCTTTCCGGGACACCGGGGAGCTGTTTTTT.

The rearrangement uses TRBV11-1 and TRBJ1-2; weak D call: TRBD1 (6 bases). Germline CDR1 and CDR2: SGHAT and FQDESV (reference sequence). The length of the CDR3 is 16 residues. V lost 4 bases and J lost 6, with 21 bases in between. CDR3 nucleotide sequence: TGTGCCAGCAGCTCCTGGGCCGGTTTGGGGGGCGATGGCTACACCTTC. Protein: CASSSWAGLGGDGYTF.

At least ten counts were recorded for this clonotype. V usage is TRBV3-1 and J usage is TRBJ1-5, with D maybe TRBD1 (6 bases). The V end was cut by 0 bases, the J end by 0 bases, with 15 bases between. This CDR3 spans 18 amino acids. In germline, CDR1 is LGHDT, CDR2 YNNKEL (reference sequence). The CDR3 region is CASSQDFRTDLSNQPQHF. The CDR3 DNA reads as TGTGCCAGCAGCCAAGATTTTAGGACAGATCTTAGCAATCAGCCCCAGCATTTT.

This clonotype was observed at least ten times. This chain joins TRBV28 and TRBJ2-4; D is tentatively TRBD1 or TRBD2 (6 bases each). Trimming cost V 2 bases and J 8 bases, with 13 bases left between them. The CDR3 spans 14 residues. Germline assignment: CDR1 MDHEN and CDR2 SYDVKM. The chain's CDR3 is CASSLRSGGDIQYF. CDR3 in DNA: TGTGCCAGCAGTTTAAGGTCCGGGGGCGACATTCAGTACTTC.

This clonotype was counted many times. The chain uses TRBV7-9 and TRBJ2-1; no clear D. V lost 1 base to trimming and J lost 12 bases, with 13 bases between them. Germline V gene lookup returns CDR1 SEHNR and CDR2 FQNEAQ (reference sequence). This CDR3 comprises 13 residues. CDR3 amino acids: CASSLVGWVGQFF. The CDR3 nucleotides read TGTGCCAGCAGCTTAGTTGGATGGGTGGGGCAGTTCTTC.

Worth noting for this clonotype: This may be a read error: a much more frequent sequence differs by one nucleotide. The chain employs TRBV5-1 and TRBJ2-1, with TRBD2 matching over 8 bases. The germline gives CDR1 SGHRS, CDR2 YFSETQ. This CDR3 is built from 17 residues. The CDR3 coding sequence is TGCGCCAGCAGCTCCCGGGGAGCGGGGGACACCTACAATAAGCAGTTCTTC. Translated, it gives CASSSRGAGDTYNKQFF.

This clonotype appeared a few times. One base away lies a much larger clone, so this may be a sequencing read error. This chain links TRBV6-2 or TRBV6-3 with TRBJ2-1; 7 bases agree with TRBD1. Trimming cost V 5 bases and J 5 bases; bases outside gene matches: 3. The length of the CDR3 is 13 residues. Germline V gives CDR1 MNHEY, CDR2 SVGEGT. The CDR3 loop reads CASSRDSHNEQFF. CDR3 bases: TGTGCCAGCAGTAGGGACAGCCACAATGAGCAGTTCTTC.

The rearrangement uses TRBV28 and TRBJ2-7, with 9 bases that match TRBD2. The V gene end was trimmed by 6 bases and the J gene end by 4 bases; junction bases not matched to a gene: 7. The germline CDR1 and CDR2 sequences are MDHEN and SYDVKM. This CDR3 region has 14 residues. The CDR3 protein is CASSPAGGKYEQYF. The CDR3 DNA follows: TGTGCCAGCAGCCCAGCGGGAGGTAAATACGAGCAGTACTTC.

Many counts were recorded for this clonotype. This chain uses TRBV30 with TRBJ2-1; 10 bases align to TRBD2. Germline values: CDR1 GTSNPN, CDR2 SVGIG (reference sequence). The junction had 5 bases not matched to a gene; V was cut back by 3 bases and J by 6 bases. CDR3 length: 14 amino acids. The CDR3 nucleotides read TGTGCCTGGAGCGCGGGGACTAGCGTCAATGAGCAGTTCTTC. This translates into CAWSAGTSVNEQFF.

This clonotype was recorded at least ten times. The CDR3, as DNA: TGTGCCTGGGCCGGGACTAGCGGGAGTGCAGATACGCAGTATTTT. It yields the protein CAWAGTSGSADTQYF. This sequence joins TRBV30 and TRBJ2-3, with TRBD2 identical over 14 bases. CDR1 is GTSNPN and CDR2 is SVGIG in the germline V gene (reference sequence). V was pared by 5 bases and J by 4 bases, with 5 bases of the junction left unmatched. The CDR3 contains 15 residues.